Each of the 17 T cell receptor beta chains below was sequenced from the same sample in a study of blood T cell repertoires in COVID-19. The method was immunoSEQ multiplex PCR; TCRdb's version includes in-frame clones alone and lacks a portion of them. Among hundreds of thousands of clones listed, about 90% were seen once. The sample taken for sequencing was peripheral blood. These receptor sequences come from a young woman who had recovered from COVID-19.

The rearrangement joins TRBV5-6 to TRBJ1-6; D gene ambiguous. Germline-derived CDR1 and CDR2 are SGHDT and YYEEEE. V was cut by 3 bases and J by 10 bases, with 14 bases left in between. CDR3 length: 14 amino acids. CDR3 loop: CASSSSGVGSPLHF. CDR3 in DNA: TGTGCCAGCAGCTCCTCCGGGGTCGGGTCACCCCTCCACTTT.

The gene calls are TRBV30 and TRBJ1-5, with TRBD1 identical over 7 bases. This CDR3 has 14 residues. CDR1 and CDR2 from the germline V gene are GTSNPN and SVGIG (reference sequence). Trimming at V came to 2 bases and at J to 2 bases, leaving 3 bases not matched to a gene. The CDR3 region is CAWSYRGRNQPQHF. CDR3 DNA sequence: TGTGCCTGGAGTTACAGGGGACGCAATCAGCCCCAGCATTTT. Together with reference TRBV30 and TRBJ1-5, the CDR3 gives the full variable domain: SQTIHQWPATLVQPVGSPLSLECTVEGTSNPNLYWYRQAAGRGLQLLFYSVGIGQISSEVPQNLSASRPQDRQFILSSKKLLLSDSGFYLCAWSYRGRNQPQHFGDGTRLSIL.

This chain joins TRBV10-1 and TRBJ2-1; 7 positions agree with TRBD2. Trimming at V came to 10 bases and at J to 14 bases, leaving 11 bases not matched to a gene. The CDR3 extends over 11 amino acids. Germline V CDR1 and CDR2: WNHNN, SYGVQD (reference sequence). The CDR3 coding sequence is TGCGCCACCAGACCTGGACTAGTCAAGTTCTTC. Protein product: CATRPGLVKFF.

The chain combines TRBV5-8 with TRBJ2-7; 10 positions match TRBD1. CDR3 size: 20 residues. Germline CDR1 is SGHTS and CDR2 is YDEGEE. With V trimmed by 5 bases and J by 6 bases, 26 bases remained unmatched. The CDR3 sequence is CASSPTGGSDRWWFSAEQYF. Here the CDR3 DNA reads TGTGCCAGCAGTCCGACAGGGGGCAGCGACAGGTGGTGGTTCTCAGCCGAGCAGTACTTC. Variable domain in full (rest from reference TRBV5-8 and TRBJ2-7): EAGVTQSPTHLIKTRGQQATLRCSPISGHTSVYWYQQALGLGLQFLLWYDEGEERNRGNFPPRFSGRQFPNYSSELNVNALELEDSALYLCASSPTGGSDRWWFSAEQYFGPGTRLTVT.

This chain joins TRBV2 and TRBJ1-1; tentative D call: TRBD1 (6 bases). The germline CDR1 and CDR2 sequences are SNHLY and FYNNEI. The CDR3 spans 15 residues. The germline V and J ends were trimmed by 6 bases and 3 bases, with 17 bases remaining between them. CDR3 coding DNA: TGTGCCAGCAGCAATACCGGGACAATCGACACTGAAGCTTTCTTT. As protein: CASSNTGTIDTEAFF.

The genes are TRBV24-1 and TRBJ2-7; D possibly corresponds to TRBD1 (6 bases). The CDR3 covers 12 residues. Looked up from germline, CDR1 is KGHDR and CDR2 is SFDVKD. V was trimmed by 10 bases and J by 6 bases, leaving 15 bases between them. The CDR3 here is CATSGDNAEQYF. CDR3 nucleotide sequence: TGTGCCACTTCAGGGGACAATGCCGAGCAGTACTTC.

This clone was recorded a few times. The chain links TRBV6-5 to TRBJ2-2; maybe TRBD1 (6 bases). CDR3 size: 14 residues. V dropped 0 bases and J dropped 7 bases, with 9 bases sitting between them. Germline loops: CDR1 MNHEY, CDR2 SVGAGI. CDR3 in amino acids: CASSYSGTSGELFF. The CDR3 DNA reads TGTGCCAGCAGTTACTCCGGGACAAGCGGGGAGCTGTTTTTT.

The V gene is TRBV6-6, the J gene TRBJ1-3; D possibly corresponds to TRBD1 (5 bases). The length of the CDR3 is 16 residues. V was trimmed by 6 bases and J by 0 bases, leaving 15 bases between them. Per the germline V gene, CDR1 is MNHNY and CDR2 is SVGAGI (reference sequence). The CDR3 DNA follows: TGTGCCAGCAGGTTGACAGACACAATCTCTGGAAACACCATATATTTT. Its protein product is CASRLTDTISGNTIYF.

CDR3 sequence reads: CASSLNDGVEQFF. The CDR3, as DNA: TGTGCCAGCAGCTTAAACGATGGAGTTGAGCAGTTCTTC. The chain has TRBV7-3 and TRBJ2-1; D ambiguous. Germline loops: CDR1 SGHTA, CDR2 FQGTGA. The CDR3 contains 13 residues. V gave up 1 base and J gave up 9 bases, with 10 bases separating them.

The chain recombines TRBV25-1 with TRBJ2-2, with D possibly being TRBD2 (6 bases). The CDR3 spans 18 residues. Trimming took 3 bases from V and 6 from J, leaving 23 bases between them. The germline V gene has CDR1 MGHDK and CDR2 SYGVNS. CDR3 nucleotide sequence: TGTGCCAGCAGTGATGGGAGGAGGGGAAGCGCCTTTGCCGGGGAGCTGTTTTTT. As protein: CASSDGRRGSAFAGELFF.

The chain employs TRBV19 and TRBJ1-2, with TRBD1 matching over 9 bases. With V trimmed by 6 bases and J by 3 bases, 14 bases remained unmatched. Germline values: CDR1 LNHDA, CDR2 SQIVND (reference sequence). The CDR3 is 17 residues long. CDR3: CASRSGQGTESYYGYTF. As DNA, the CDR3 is TGTGCCAGTAGATCTGGACAGGGGACTGAGTCCTACTATGGCTACACCTTC. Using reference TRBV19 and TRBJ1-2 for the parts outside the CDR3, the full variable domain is DGGITQSPKYLFRKEGQNVTLSCEQNLNHDAMYWYRQDPGQGLRLIYYSQIVNDFQKGDIAEGYSVSREKKESFPLTVTSAQKNPTAFYLCASRSGQGTESYYGYTFGSGTRLTVV.

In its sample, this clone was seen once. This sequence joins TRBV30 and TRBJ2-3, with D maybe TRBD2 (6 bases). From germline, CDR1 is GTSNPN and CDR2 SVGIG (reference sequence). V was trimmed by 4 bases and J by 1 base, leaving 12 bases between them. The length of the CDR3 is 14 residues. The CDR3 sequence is CAWTITGGTDTQYF. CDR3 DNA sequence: TGTGCCTGGACTATAACGGGAGGCACAGATACGCAGTATTTT.

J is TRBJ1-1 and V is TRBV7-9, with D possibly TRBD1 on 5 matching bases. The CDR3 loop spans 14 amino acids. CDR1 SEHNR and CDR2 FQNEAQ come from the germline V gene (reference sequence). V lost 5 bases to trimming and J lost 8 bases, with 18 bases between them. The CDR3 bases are TGTGCCAGCAGCATTCCTGGACACGCTGTCGAAGCTTTCTTT. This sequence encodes CASSIPGHAVEAFF.

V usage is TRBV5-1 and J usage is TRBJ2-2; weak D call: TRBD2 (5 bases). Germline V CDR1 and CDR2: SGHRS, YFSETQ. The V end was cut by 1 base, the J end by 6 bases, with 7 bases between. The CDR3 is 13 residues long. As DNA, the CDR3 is TGCGCCAGCAGCTTGATGAGGGCCGGGGAGCTGTTTTTT. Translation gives CASSLMRAGELFF.

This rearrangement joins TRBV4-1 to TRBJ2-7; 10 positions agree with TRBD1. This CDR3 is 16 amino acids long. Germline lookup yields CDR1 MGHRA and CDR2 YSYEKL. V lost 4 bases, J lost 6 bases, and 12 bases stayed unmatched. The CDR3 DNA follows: TGCGCCAGCAGCCTACCTTGGGACAGGGGAAAAAGCGAGCAGTACTTC. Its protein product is CASSLPWDRGKSEQYF.

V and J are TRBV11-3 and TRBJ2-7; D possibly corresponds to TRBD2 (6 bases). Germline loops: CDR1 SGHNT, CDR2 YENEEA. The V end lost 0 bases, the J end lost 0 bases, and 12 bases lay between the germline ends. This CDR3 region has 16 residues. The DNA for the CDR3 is TGTGCCAGCAGCTTAGAAGGTCAAGCGGGCTCCTACGAGCAGTACTTC. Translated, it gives CASSLEGQAGSYEQYF.

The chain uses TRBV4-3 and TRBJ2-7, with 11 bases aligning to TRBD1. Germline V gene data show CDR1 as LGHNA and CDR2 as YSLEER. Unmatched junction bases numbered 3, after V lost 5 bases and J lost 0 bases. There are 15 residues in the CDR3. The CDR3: CASSTGTGGSYEQYF. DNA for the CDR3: TGCGCCAGCAGCACCGGGACAGGGGGCTCCTACGAGCAGTACTTC.